The 4 T cell receptor beta chains below were found in one sample sequenced in a study of shared clonotypes between healthy human individuals. The table came from immunoSEQ multiplex PCR; TCRdb's copy has only in-frame clones and leaves some out. The repertoire holds approximately 1.4 million clones, with around 98% as singletons. Sequencing was performed on naive CD4+ T cells sorted from blood. Stated subset: CD45RA+ positively selected. Receptor source: a man aged 25 to 45 in good health.

J is TRBJ2-1 and V is TRBV12-2; the tabulated D call, TRBD2, remains unverified against the DNA. TRBV12-2 is a documented pseudogene. CDR3 length: 17 amino acids. CDR3 nucleotide sequence: TGTGCAAGTCGCTTCATAAAGGGACTAGCGGGACCCAATGAGCAGTTCTTC. It yields the protein CASRFIKGLAGPNEQFF.

The chain recombines TRBV10-3 with TRBJ2-4, with D possibly being TRBD1 (6 bases). This CDR3 spans 18 amino acids. Germline V gives CDR1 ENHRY, CDR2 SYGVKD. Trimming shortened V by 0 bases and J by 2 bases, and 17 bases separated the two germline ends. The CDR3 loop is CAISESFGTSVTKNIQYF. The DNA for the CDR3 is TGTGCCATCAGTGAGTCGTTCGGGACATCTGTAACCAAAAACATTCAGTACTTC.

The chain's CDR3 is CSVVAGYEQYF. CDR3 DNA sequence: TGCAGCGTTGTAGCTGGATACGAGCAGTACTTC. V usage is TRBV29-1 and J usage is TRBJ2-7; D gene ambiguous. Germline V gives CDR1 SQVTM, CDR2 ANQGSEA. The CDR3 runs to 11 residues. V was shortened by 4 bases and J by 4 bases, with 8 bases between the two germline ends.

Details on this clone: Other DNA sequences in this sample translate to the same CDR3. This chain links TRBV18 with TRBJ2-7; D is uncertain. Trimming removed 3 bases at V and 2 bases at J, with 11 bases between. Germline lookup yields CDR1 KGHSH and CDR2 LQKENI. The CDR3 has 14 residues. The CDR3 is CASSPSTGAYEQYF. The CDR3 DNA is TGTGCCAGCTCACCTTCGACCGGAGCCTACGAGCAGTACTTC.